This T cell receptor (beta chain) was identified in a study of tumor and adjacent non-tumor tissue in lung cancer. Of note for this clonotype: At one end, the junction sequence differs from germline, possibly due to a read error.

CDR1 is MNHEY and CDR2 is SVGEGT in the germline V gene. The CDR3 consists of 14 residues. No cell sorting was done before RNA was extracted from the tissue. The normal lung tissue was taken more than 3 cm from the tumor edge. The library came from three nested PCR rounds adapted from ARM-PCR protocols. TCRdb re-called the multiplex PCR reads through MiXCR, storing one row per CDR3 protein. The sample consists of roughly 75,000 distinct CDR3 sequences, 65% to 85% of them appearing once. Sequenced sample: distant non-tumor lung tissue. The TCR comes from a man aged 60 to 75 with non-small cell lung cancer. This sequence joins TRBV6-2 or TRBV6-3 and TRBJ2-3; maybe TRBD1 (5 bases). As DNA, the CDR3 is TGTGCCAGCCAGACTCACCTTTCCACAGGTACGCAGTATTTC. Amino acid sequence: CASQTHLSTGTQYF.